This T cell receptor (beta chain) was recovered during a study of blood T cell repertoires in COVID-19. As for the study in general: Acute and convalescent COVID-19 samples came from the United States, Italy and Spain. Sources were T cells, B-cell-depleted T cells, or PBMCs; the material itself was cDNA or gDNA.

Original processing notes: Reference gene primer amplification yielded estimated nucleated cell counts. Assay used: immunoSEQ multiplex PCR; TCRdb lists only in-frame clones, some missing. The DNA gave D and trimming, while V, J and clone size come from that table. The table has around 270,000 clones, around 90% seen once. This CDR3 is 16 amino acids long. CDR1 is MNHNS, CDR2 SASEGT, per germline. Trimming stripped 4 bases from V and 3 bases from J, with 19 bases between. Patients from Seattle were sampled longitudinally, starting during active infection. Specimen: peripheral blood. The source of this sequence is a person between 18 and 35 years old with COVID-19, enrolled during active disease. V is TRBV6-1 and J is TRBJ2-7; D perhaps matches TRBD1 (6 bases). Here the CDR3 reads CASSGEKGTYNYEQYF. In DNA, the CDR3 is TGTGCCAGCAGTGGAGAGAAGGGGACATACAACTACGAGCAGTACTTC.